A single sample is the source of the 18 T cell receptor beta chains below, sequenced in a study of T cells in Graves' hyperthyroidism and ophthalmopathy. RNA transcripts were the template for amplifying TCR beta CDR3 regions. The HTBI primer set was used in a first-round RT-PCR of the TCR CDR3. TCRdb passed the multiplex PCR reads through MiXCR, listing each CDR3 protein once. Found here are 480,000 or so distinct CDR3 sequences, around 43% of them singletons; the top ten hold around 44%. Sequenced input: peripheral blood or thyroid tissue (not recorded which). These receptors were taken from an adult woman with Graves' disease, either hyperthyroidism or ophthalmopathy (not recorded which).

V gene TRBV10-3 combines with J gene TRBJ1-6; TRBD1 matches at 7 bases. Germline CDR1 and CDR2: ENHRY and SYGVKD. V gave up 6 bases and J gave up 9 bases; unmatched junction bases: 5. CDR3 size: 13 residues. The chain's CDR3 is CAIRGGQASPLHF. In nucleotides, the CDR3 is TGTGCCATCAGGGGAGGACAGGCTTCACCCCTCCACTTT.

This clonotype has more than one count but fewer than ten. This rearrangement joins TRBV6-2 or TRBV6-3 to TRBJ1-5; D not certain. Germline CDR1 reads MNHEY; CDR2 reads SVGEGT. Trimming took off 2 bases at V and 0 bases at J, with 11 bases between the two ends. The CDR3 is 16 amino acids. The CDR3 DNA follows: TGTGCCAGCAGTTACACCGCAGGCCATAGCAATCAGCCCCAGCATTTT. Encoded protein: CASSYTAGHSNQPQHF.

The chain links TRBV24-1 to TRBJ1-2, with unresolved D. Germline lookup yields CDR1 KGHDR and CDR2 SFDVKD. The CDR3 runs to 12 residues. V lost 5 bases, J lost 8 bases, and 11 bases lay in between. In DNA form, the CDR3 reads TGTGCCACCAGTGGAGCGGGGTACGGCTACACCTTC. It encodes CATSGAGYGYTF.

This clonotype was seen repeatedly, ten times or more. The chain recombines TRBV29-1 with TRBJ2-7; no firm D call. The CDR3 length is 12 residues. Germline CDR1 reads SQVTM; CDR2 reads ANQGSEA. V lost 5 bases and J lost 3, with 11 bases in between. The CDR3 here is CSVNGGSYEQYF. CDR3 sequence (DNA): TGCAGCGTTAACGGTGGTAGCTACGAGCAGTACTTC.

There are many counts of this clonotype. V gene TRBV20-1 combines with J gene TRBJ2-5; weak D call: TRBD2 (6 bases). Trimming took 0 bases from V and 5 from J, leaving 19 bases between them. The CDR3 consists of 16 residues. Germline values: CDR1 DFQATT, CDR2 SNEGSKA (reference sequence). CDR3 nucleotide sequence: TGCAGTGCTAGAGATAGAACTAGCCCTTCTAGGGAGACCCAGTACTTC. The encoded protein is CSARDRTSPSRETQYF.

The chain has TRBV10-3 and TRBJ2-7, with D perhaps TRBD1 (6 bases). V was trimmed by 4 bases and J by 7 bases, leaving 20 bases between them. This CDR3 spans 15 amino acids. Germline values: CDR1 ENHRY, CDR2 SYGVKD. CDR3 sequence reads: CAISALRGSPWEQYF. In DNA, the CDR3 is TGTGCCATCAGTGCTTTGAGGGGGTCACCTTGGGAGCAGTACTTC.

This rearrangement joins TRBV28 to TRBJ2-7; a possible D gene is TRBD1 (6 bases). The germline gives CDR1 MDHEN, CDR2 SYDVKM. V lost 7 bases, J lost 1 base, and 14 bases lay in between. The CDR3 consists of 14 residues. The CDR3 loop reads CASTPPGQSYEQYF. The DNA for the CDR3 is TGTGCCAGCACCCCACCCGGACAGTCCTACGAGCAGTACTTC.

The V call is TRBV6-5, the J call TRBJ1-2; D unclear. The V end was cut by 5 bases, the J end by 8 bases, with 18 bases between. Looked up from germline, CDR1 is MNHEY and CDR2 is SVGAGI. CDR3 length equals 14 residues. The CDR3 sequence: CASSPRTAGKGYTF. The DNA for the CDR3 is TGTGCCAGCAGTCCCCGGACGGCGGGCAAGGGCTACACCTTC.

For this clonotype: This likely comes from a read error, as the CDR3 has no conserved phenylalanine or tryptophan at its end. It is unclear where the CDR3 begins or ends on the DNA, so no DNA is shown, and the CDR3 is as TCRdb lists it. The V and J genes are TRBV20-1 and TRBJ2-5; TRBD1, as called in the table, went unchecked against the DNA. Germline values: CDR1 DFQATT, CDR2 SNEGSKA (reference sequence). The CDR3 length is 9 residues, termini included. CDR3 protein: CSARRGQNT.

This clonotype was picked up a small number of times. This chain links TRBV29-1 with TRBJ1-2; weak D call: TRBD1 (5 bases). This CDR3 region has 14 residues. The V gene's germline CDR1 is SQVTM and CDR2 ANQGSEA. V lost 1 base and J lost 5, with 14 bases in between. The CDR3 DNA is TGCAGCGTTGAAGGAGGAACAGGTACTTATGGCTACACCTTC. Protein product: CSVEGGTGTYGYTF. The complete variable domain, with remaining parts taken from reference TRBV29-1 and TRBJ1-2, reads SAVISQKPSRDICQRGTSLTIQCQVDSQVTMMFWYRQQPGQSLTLIATANQGSEATYESGFVIDKFPISRPNLTFSTLTVSNMSPEDSSIYLCSVEGGTGTYGYTFGSGTRLTVV.

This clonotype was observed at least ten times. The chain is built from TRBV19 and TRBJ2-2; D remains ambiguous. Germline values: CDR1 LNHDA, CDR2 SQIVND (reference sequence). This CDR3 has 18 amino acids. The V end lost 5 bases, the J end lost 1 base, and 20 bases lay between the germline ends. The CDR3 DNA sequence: TGTGCCAGTAGTGCGCTACATCTTGCGAGTTGGAACACCGGGGAGCTGTTTTTT. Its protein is CASSALHLASWNTGELFF.

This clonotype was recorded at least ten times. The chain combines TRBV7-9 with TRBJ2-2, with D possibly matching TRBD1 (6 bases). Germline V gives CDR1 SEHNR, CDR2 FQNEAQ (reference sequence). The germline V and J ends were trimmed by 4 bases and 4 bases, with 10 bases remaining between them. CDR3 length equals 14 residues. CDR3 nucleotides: TGTGCCAGCAGCTCGGGACAATCCACCGGGGAGCTGTTTTTT. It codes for CASSSGQSTGELFF.

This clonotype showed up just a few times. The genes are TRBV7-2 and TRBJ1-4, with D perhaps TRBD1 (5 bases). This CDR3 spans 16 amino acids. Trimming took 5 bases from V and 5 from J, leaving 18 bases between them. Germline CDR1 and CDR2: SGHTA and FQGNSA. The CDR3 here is CASSVGNPGTNEKLFF. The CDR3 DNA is TGTGCCAGCAGCGTAGGGAATCCGGGGACGAATGAAAAACTGTTTTTT.

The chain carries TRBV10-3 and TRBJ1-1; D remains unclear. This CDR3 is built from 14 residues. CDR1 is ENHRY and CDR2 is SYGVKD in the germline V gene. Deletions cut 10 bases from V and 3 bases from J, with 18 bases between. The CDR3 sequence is CATSQREVHTEAFF. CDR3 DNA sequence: TGTGCCACCTCACAGCGGGAGGTGCACACTGAAGCTTTCTTT.

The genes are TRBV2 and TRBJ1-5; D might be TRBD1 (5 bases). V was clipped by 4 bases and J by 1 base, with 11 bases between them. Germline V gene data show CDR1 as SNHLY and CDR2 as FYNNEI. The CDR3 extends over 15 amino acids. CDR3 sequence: CASSGRGASNQPQHF. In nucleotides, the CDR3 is TGTGCCAGCAGTGGACGTGGGGCGAGCAATCAGCCCCAGCATTTT.

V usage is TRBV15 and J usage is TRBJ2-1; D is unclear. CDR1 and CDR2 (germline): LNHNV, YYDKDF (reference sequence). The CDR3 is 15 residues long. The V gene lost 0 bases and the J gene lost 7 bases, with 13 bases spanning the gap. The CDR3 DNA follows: TGTGCCACCAGCAGAGAGGCGACCGTTGGTAATGAGCAGTTCTTC. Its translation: CATSREATVGNEQFF.

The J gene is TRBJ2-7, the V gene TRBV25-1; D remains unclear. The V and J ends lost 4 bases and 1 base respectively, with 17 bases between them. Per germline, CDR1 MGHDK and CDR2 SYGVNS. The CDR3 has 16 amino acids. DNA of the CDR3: TGTGCCAGCAGTGGTGCCGACACGGGTATTTCCTACGAGCAGTACTTC. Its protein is CASSGADTGISYEQYF.

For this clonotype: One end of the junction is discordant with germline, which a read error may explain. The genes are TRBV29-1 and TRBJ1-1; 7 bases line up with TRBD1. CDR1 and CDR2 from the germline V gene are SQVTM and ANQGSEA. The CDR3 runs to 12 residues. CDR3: CSVEAGGTEAFF. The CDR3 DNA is TGCAGCGTCGAAGCAGGGGGCACTGAAGCTTTCTTT.